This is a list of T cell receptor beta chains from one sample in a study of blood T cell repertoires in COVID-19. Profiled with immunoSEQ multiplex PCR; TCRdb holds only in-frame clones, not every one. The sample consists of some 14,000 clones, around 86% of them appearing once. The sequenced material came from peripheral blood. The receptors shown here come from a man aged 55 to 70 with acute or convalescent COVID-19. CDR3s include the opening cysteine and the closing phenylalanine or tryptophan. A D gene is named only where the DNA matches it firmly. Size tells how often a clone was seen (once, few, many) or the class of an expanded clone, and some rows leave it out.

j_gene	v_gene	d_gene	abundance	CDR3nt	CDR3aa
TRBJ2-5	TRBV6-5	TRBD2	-	TGTGCCAGTCGATGGGGGGGTTCAGAGACCCAGTACTTC	CASRWGGSETQYF
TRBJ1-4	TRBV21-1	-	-	TGTGCCAGCAGCTACCGACAGGAGCCTAATGAAAAACTGTTTTTT	CASSYRQEPNEKLFF
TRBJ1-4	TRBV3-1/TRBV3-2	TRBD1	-	TGTGCCAGCAGCCAAGGGGCAGGGGGTAAGGAAAAACTGTTTTTT	CASSQGAGGKEKLFF
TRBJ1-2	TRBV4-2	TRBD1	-	TGTGCCAGCAGCCAACGCGACAGGGAGGACGGCTACACCTTC	CASSQRDREDGYTF
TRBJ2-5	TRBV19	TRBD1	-	TGTGCCAGTACCATGGGACAGGGAGAGAAGACCCAGTACTTC	CASTMGQGEKTQYF
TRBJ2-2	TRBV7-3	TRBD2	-	TGTGCCAGCAGCCCCAACAGCGGGGGGAACACCGGGGAGCTGTTTTTT	CASSPNSGGNTGELFF
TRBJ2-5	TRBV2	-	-	TGTGCCAGCACCCAGGGGAGTTGGGAGACCCAGTACTTC	CASTQGSWETQYF
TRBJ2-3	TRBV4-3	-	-	TGCGCCAGCAGCCTGGACTACCGCACAGATACGCAGTATTTT	CASSLDYRTDTQYF
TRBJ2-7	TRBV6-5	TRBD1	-	TGTGCCAGCGCCAGGGACAGGGGGCTTGGGGAGCAGTACTTC	CASARDRGLGEQYF
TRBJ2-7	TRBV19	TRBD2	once	TGTGCCAGTAGTTCACGACTAGCGGGAGGAGTCTACGAGCAGTACTTC	CASSSRLAGGVYEQYF
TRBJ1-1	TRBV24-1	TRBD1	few	TGTGCCACCAGTTTACAGGGGACAGCTTTCTTT	CATSLQGTAFF
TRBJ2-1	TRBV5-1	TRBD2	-	TGCGCCAGCAGCGGGAGCGGGGGGTCCTACAATGAGCAGTTCTTC	CASSGSGGSYNEQFF
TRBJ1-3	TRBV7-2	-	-	TGTGCCAGCAGCTTAGGGGGCACCTCTGGAAACACCATATATTTT	CASSLGGTSGNTIYF
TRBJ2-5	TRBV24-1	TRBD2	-	TGTGCCACCAGTGGGTTCGGGGGGGCCCAGTACTTC	CATSGFGGAQYF
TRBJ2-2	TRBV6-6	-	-	TGTGCCAGCCGTCGAGTCGCTAGCTCGAACACCGGGGAGCTGTTTTTT	CASRRVASSNTGELFF
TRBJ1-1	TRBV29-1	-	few	TGCAGCGTCGGACATCGAGACACTGAAGCTTTCTTT	CSVGHRDTEAFF
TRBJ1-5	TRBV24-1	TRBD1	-	TGTGCCACCAGTGACTCACACAGGGGGCACAATCAGCCCCAGCATTTT	CATSDSHRGHNQPQHF
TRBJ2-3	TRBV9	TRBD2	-	TGTGCCAGCAGCAACCTCGGGACTAGCGTCACAGATACGCAGTATTTT	CASSNLGTSVTDTQYF
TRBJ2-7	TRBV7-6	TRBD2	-	TGTGCCAGCAGCTTAGGAGCGGGAACACCCTACGAGCAGTACTTC	CASSLGAGTPYEQYF
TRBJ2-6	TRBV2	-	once	TGTGCCAGCAGTGAGGGAGGACAGGTTGGTTGGGGGGCCAACGTCCTGACTTTC	CASSEGGQVGWGANVLTF
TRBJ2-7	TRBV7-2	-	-	TGTGCCAGCAGCTTAGTGCCGGGGAGCTCCTACGAGCAGTACTTC	CASSLVPGSSYEQYF
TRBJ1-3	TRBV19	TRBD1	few	TGTGCCAGTAGTAGACAGGGGGACTCTGGAAACACCATATATTTT	CASSRQGDSGNTIYF
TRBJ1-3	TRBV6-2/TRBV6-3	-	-	TGTGCCAGCAGTTACTCGAGGGACTCTGGAAACACCATATATTTT	CASSYSRDSGNTIYF
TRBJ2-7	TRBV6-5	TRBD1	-	TGTGCCAGCAGTTACACGCTGACAGGGGACATATACGAGCAGTACTTC	CASSYTLTGDIYEQYF
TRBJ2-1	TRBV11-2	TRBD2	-	TGTGCCAGCAGCTTAGGCGGGGGCTCCTACAATGAGCAGTTCTTC	CASSLGGGSYNEQFF
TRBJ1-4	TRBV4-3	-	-	TGCGCCAGCAGCCAAGATGGGCGGGGGCCACGGGAAAAACTGTTTTTT	CASSQDGRGPREKLFF
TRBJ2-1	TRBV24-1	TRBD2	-	TGTGCCACCGGTGGGACTAGCGCCTACAATGAGCAGTTCTTC	CATGGTSAYNEQFF
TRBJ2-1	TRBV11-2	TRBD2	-	TGTGCCAGCAGCTTACCTAGCGGGAGTCTTCCCAGCTCCTACAATGAGCAGTTCTTC	CASSLPSGSLPSSYNEQFF
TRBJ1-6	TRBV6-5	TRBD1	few	TGTGCCAGCAGTCGCGACAGGGATGTCTCACCCCTCCACTTT	CASSRDRDVSPLHF
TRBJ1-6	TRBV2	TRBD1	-	TGTGCCAGCAGTCCCCTGGGGACAGATAATTCACCCCTCCACTTT	CASSPLGTDNSPLHF
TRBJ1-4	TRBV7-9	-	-	TGTGCCAGCAGCTTAGTGTACTCTAATGAAAAACTGTTTTTT	CASSLVYSNEKLFF
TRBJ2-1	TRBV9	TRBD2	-	TGTGCCAGCAGCCCACGACTAGCGGGACCCAACTACAATGAGCAGTTCTTC	CASSPRLAGPNYNEQFF
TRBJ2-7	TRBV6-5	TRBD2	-	TGTGCCACCTCCCCCCGGACTAGCGTAACCTACGAGCAGTACTTC	CATSPRTSVTYEQYF
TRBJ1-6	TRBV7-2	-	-	TGTGCCAGCAGCTTAGAGGCCAGGGCTTATTCACCCCTCCACTTT	CASSLEARAYSPLHF
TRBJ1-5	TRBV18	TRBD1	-	TGTGCCAGCTCACTGACAGGGGATGGCAATCAGCCCCAGCATTTT	CASSLTGDGNQPQHF
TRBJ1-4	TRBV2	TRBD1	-	TGTGCCAGCAGCAAGAAGGGGGCAGGTAATGAAAAACTGTTTTTT	CASSKKGAGNEKLFF
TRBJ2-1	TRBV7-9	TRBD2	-	TGTGCCAGCAGACCTGGCCGGACTAGCGGCTACAATGAGCAGTTCTTC	CASRPGRTSGYNEQFF
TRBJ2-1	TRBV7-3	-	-	TGTGCCAGCAGCTTATTCGGGTCGGACAATGAGCAGTTCTTC	CASSLFGSDNEQFF
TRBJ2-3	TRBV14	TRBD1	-	TGTGCCAGCAGCCCTACAGGGGGTACAGATACGCAGTATTTT	CASSPTGGTDTQYF
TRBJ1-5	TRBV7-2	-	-	TGTGCCAGCAGCGTCAGTGCTGGACAGTTCAATCAGCCCCAGCATTTT	CASSVSAGQFNQPQHF
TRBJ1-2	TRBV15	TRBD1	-	TGTGCCACCAGCAGCCCAGGGGGAAATGGCTACACCTTC	CATSSPGGNGYTF
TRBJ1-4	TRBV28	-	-	TGTGCCAGCAGACCTCCCGGGGGGCGCCGTGAAAAACTGTTTTTT	CASRPPGGRREKLFF
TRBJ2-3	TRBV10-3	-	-	TGTGCCATCAGTGCCCTCGGGACAGATACGCAGTATTTT	CAISALGTDTQYF
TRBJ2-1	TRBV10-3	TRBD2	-	TGTGCCATCAGAGGCGCCTCCGGGAGGACTGATAACAATGAGCAGTTCTTC	CAIRGASGRTDNNEQFF
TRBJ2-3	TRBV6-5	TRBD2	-	TGTGCCAGCAGTCCGACTAGCGCATTATCAGATACGCAGTATTTT	CASSPTSALSDTQYF
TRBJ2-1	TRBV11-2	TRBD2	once	TGTGCCAGCAGCTCCCGACTAGCGGTCACTAACAATGAGCAGTTCTTC	CASSSRLAVTNNEQFF
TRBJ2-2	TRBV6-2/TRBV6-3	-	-	TGTGCCAGCAGTCGACAGGAGTACAACACCGGGGAGCTGTTTTTT	CASSRQEYNTGELFF
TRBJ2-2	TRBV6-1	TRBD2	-	TGTGCCAGCAGTGAATCACAAAGTGGACTAGCAGCCGGGGAGCTGTTTTTT	CASSESQSGLAAGELFF
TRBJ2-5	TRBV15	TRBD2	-	TGTGCCACCAGCAGAGGAGCCCTAGCGGGTCCCAAAGACTGGGAGACCCAGTACTTC	CATSRGALAGPKDWETQYF
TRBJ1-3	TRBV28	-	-	TGTGCCAGCAGCGGAGGAGCTGGAAACACCATATATTTT	CASSGGAGNTIYF